The following is a TCR beta chain sequence with its context. CDR1 and CDR2 from the germline V gene are LGHDT and YNNKEL (reference sequence). J gave up 10 bases and V 5 bases, and 8 bases lay outside the gene matches. The CDR3 sequence is 14 residues long. The source of the sample is a study of blood T cell repertoires in COVID-19. Overall study context: Samples taken during acute and convalescent COVID-19 were collected in the United States, Italy and Spain.

Assay used: immunoSEQ multiplex PCR; TCRdb lists only in-frame clones, some missing. The data contain some 130,000 clones, approximately 86% of them singletons. This receptor was taken from a woman in her seventies with COVID-19, enrolled during active disease. The chain recombines TRBV3-1 (or the pseudogene TRBV3-2) with TRBJ1-6; the match to TRBD1 covers 7 bases. The sequencing sample was made of peripheral blood. CDR3 region: CASSERQGNSPLHF. The CDR3 nucleotides are TGTGCCAGCAGCGAAAGACAGGGAAACTCACCCCTCCACTTT.